This record concerns one T cell receptor (beta chain) sequence. The CDR3 totals 18 residues. The ends were cut back, 0 bases at V and 5 bases at J, with 22 bases in the middle. Germline lookup yields CDR1 SNHLY and CDR2 FYNNEI. This table comes from immunoSEQ multiplex PCR, and its TCRdb copy is limited to in-frame clones, with some not included. The sample consists of about 23,000 clones, 44% of them appearing once. These data come from a study of graft-versus-host responses after intestinal transplantation. Whole-study context: Anti-thymocyte globulin induction preceded approximately three years of tacrolimus and steroid maintenance in all recipients.

The authors seeded about 200,000 CFSE-labeled responder cells together with about 200,000 irradiated stimulator cells tagged with violet dye. The V gene is TRBV2, the J gene TRBJ2-5, with TRBD1 as a possible D gene (5 bases). This TCR derives from a human patient who was an organ donor for intestinal transplantation. Sequences were derived from alloreactive CD8+ T cells from a mixed lymphocyte reaction culture, sampled before transplantation. The subset is: CFSE-low proliferating T cells sorted from roughly 6-day pre-transplant mixed lymphocyte reaction (GvH or HvG direction). The CDR3 reads CASSEARVRVNERETQYF. The CDR3 nucleotides read TGTGCCAGCAGTGAAGCCCGGGTCAGGGTAAATGAACGGGAGACCCAGTACTTC.